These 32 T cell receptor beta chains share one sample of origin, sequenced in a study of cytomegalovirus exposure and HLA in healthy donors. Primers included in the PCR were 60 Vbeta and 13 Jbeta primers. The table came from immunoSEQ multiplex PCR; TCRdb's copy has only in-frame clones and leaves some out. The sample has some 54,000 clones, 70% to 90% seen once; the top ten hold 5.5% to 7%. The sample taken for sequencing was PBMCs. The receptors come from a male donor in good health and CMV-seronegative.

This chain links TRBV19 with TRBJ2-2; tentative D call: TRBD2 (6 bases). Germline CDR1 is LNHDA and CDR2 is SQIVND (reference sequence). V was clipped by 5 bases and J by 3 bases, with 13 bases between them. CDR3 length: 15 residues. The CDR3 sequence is CASSGGLTDTGELFF. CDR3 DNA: TGTGCCAGTAGTGGAGGGTTGACGGACACCGGGGAGCTGTTTTTT.

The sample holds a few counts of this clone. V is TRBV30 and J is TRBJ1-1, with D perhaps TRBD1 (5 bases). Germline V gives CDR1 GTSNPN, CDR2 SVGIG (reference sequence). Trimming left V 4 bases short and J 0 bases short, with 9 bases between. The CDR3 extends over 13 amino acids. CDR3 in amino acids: CAWTVTVNTEAFF. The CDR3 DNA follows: TGTGCCTGGACAGTGACAGTGAACACTGAAGCTTTCTTT. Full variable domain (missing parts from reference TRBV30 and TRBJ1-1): SQTIHQWPATLVQPVGSPLSLECTVEGTSNPNLYWYRQAAGRGLQLLFYSVGIGQISSEVPQNLSASRPQDRQFILSSKKLLLSDSGFYLCAWTVTVNTEAFFGQGTRLTVV.

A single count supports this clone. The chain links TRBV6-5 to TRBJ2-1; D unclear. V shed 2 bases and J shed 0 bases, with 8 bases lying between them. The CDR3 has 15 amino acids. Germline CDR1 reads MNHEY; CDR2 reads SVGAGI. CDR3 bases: TGTGCCAGCAGTTACGCCAGAAGCTCCTACAATGAGCAGTTCTTC. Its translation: CASSYARSSYNEQFF.

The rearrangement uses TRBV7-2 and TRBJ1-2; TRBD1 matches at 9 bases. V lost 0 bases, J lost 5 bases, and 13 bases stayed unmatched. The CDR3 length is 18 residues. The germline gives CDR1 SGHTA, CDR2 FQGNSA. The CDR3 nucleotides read TGTGCCAGCAGCTTAGCGGGGCAGGGGGACAGGGCCCTATATGGCTACACCTTC. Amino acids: CASSLAGQGDRALYGYTF.

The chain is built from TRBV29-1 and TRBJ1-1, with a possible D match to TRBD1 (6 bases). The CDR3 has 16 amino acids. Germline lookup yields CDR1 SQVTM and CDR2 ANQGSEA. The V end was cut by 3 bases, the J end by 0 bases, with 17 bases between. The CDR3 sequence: CSVESGGWDLNTEAFF. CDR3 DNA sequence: TGCAGCGTTGAGTCTGGGGGCTGGGATTTGAACACTGAAGCTTTCTTT.

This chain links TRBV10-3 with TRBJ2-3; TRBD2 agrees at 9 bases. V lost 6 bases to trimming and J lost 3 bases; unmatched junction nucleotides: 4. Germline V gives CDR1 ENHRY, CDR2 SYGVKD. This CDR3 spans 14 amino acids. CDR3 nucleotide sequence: TGTGCCATCAGCGCGGGGGGGGAGACAGATACGCAGTATTTT. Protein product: CAISAGGETDTQYF.

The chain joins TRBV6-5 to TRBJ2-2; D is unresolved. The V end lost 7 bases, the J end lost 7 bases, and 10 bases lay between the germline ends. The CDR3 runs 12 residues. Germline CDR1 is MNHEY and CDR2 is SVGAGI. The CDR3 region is CASNPLGGELFF. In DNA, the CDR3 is TGTGCCAGCAACCCCCTCGGCGGGGAGCTGTTTTTT.

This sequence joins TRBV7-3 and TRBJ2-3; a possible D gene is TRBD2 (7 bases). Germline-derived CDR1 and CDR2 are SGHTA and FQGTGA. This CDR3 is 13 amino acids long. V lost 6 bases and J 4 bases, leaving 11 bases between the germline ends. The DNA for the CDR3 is TGTGCCAGCAGGGGGGCGGGGGCAGATACGCAGTATTTT. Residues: CASRGAGADTQYF.

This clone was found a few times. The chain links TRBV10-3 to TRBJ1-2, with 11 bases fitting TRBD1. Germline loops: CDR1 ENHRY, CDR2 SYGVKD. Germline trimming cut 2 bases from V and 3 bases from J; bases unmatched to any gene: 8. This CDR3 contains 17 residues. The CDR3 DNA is TGTGCCATCAGTGAGGGTAGGACAGGGGGCCAACACTATGGCTACACCTTC. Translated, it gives CAISEGRTGGQHYGYTF.

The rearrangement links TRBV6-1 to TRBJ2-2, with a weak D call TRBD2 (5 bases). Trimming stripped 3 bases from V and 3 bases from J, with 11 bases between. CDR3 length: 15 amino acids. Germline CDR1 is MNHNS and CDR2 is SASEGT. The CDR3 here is CASSEAPADTGELFF. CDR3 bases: TGTGCCAGCAGTGAGGCACCAGCGGACACCGGGGAGCTGTTTTTT.

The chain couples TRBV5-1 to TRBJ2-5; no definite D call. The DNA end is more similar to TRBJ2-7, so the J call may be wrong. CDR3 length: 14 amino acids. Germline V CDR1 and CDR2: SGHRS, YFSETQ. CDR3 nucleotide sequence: TGCGCCAGCCACCTGACACGAAATACCTACGAGCAGTACTTC. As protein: CASHLTRNTYEQYF.

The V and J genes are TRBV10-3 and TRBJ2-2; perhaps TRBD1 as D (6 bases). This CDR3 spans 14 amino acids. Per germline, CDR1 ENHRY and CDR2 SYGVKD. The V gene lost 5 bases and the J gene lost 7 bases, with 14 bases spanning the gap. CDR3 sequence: CAISIAGEDGELFF. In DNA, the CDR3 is TGTGCCATCAGTATTGCAGGGGAAGACGGGGAGCTGTTTTTT.

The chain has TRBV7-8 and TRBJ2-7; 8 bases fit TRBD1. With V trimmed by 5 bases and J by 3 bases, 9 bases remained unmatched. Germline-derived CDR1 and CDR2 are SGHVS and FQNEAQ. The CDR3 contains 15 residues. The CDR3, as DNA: TGTGCCAGCAGCCCAGGACAGGGAAAGGGCTACGAGCAGTACTTC. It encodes CASSPGQGKGYEQYF. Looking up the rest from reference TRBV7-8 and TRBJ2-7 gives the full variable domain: GAGVSQSPRYKVAKRGQDVALRCDPISGHVSLFWYQQALGQGPEFLTYFQNEAQLDKSGLPSDRFFAERPEGSVSTLKIQRTQQEDSAVYLCASSPGQGKGYEQYFGPGTRLTVT.

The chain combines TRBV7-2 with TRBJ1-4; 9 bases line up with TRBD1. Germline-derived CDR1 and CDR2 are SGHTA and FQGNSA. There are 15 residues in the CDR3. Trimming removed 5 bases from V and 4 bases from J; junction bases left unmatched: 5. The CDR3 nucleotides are TGTGCCAGCAGCAAAAGACAGGGGGATAATGAAAAACTGTTTTTT. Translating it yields CASSKRQGDNEKLFF. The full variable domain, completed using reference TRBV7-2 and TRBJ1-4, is GAGVSQSPSNKVTEKGKDVELRCDPISGHTALYWYRQSLGQGLEFLIYFQGNSAPDKSGLPSDRFSAERTGGSVSTLTIQRTQQEDSAVYLCASSKRQGDNEKLFFGSGTQLSVL.

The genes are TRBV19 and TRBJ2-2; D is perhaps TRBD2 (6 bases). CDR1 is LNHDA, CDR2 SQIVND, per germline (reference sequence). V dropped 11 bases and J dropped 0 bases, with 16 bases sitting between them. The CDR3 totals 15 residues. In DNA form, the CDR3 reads TGTGCCTCCAGTAGCGGCAGGGCGAACACCGGGGAGCTGTTTTTT. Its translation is CASSSGRANTGELFF.

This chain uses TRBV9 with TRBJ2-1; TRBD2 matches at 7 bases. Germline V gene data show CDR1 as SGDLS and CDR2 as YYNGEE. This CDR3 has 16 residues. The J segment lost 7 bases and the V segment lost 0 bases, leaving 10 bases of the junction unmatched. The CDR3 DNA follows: TGTGCCAGCAGCGTAGCTATGGGGGGGGGTTGGAATGAGCAGTTCTTC. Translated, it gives CASSVAMGGGWNEQFF.

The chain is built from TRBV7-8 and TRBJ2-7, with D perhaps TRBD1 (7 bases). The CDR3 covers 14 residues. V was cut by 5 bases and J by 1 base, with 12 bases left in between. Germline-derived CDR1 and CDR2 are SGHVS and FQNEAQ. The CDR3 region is CASSRRDSSYEQYF. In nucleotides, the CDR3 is TGTGCCAGCAGCAGGCGGGACAGTTCCTACGAGCAGTACTTC.

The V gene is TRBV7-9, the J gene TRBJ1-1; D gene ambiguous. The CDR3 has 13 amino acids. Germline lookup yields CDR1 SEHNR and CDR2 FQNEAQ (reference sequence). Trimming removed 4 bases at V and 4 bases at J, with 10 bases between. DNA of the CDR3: TGTGCCAGCAGCTGGCTAGTTAGCACTGAAGCTTTCTTT. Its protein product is CASSWLVSTEAFF.

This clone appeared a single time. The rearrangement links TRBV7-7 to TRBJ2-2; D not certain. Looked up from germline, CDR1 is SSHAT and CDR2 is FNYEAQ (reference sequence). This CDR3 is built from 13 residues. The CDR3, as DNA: TGTGCTACAGTGCGCTTGAACACCGGGGAGCTGTTTTTT. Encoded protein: CATVRLNTGELFF.

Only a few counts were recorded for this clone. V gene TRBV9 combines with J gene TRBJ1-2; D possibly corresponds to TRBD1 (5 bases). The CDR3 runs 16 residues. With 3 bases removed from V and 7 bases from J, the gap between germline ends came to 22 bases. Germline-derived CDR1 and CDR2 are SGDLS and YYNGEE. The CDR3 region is CASSAGSGQGLGGYTF. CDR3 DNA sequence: TGTGCCAGCAGCGCCGGGTCAGGGCAGGGCCTAGGTGGCTACACCTTC. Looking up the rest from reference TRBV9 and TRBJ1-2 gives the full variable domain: DSGVTQTPKHLITATGQRVTLRCSPRSGDLSVYWYQQSLDQGLQFLIQYYNGEERAKGNILERFSAQQFPDLHSELNLSSLELGDSALYFCASSAGSGQGLGGYTFGSGTRLTVV.

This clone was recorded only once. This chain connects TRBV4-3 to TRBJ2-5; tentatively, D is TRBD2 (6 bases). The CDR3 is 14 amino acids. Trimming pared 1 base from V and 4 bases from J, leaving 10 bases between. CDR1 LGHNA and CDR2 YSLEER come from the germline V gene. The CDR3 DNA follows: TGCGCCAGCAGCCAAGTGGGAGGTCGAGAGACCCAGTACTTC. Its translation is CASSQVGGRETQYF.

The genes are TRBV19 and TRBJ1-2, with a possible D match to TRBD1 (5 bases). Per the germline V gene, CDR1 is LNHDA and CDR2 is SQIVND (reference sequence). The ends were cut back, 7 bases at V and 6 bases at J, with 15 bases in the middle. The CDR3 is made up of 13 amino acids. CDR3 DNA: TGTGCCAGTAAAGGGGCCTTTCTCGATGGCTACACCTTC. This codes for CASKGAFLDGYTF.

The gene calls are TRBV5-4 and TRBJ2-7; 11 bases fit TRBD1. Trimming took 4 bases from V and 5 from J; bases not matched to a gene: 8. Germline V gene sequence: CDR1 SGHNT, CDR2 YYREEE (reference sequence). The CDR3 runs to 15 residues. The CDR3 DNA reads TGTGCCAGCAGCCTGGGGCGGGACAGGGGGAACGAGCAGTACTTC. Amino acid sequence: CASSLGRDRGNEQYF. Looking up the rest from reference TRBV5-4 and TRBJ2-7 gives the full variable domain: ETGVTQSPTHLIKTRGQQVTLRCSSQSGHNTVSWYQQALGQGPQFIFQYYREEENGRGNFPPRFSGLQFPNYSSELNVNALELDDSALYLCASSLGRDRGNEQYFGPGTRLTVT.

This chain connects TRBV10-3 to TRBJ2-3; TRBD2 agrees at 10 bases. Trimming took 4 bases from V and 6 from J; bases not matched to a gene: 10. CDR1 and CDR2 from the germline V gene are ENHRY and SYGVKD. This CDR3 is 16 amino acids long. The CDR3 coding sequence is TGTGCCATCAGTGGGTTAGCGGGGGGCCGCAGGGATACGCAGTATTTT. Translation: CAISGLAGGRRDTQYF.

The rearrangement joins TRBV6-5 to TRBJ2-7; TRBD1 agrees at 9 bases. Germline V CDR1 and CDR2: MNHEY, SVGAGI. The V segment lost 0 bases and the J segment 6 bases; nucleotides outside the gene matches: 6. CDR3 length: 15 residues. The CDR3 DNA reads TGTGCCAGCAGTTACTCGCGGGACAGGGAAAGCGAGCAGTACTTC. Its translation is CASSYSRDRESEQYF.

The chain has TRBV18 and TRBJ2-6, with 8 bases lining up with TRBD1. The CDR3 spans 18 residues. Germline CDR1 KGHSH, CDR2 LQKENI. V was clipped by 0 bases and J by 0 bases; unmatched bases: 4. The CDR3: CASSPPGQDASGANVLTF. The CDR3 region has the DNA TGTGCCAGCTCACCACCGGGACAGGATGCCTCTGGGGCCAACGTCCTGACTTTC.

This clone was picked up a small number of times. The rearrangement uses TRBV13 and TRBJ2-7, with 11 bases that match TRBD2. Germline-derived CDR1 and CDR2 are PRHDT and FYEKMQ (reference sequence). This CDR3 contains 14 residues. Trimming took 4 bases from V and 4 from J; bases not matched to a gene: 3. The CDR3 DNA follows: TGTGCCAGCAGCTCCCGGACTAGCGGGTACGAGCAGTACTTC. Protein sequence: CASSSRTSGYEQYF.

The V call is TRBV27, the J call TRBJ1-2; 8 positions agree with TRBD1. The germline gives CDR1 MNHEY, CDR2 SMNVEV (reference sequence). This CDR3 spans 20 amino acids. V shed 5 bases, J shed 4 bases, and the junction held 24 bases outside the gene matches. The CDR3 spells CASSPRSRATGGLTPYGYTF. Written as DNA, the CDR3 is TGTGCCAGCAGTCCCCGGTCGAGGGCTACAGGGGGTCTAACCCCCTATGGCTACACCTTC.

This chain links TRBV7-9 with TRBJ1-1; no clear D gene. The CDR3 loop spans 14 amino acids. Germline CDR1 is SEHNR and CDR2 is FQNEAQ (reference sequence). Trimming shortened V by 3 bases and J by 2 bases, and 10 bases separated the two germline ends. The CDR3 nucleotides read TGTGCCAGCAGCTTCGAATGGGCCAACACTGAAGCTTTCTTT. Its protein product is CASSFEWANTEAFF.

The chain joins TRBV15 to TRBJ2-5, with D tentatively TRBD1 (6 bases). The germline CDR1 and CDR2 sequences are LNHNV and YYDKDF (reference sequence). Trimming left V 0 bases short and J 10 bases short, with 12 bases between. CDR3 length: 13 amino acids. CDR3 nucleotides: TGTGCCACCAGCAGAGACAGGGGCCGGTTCCAGTACTTC. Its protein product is CATSRDRGRFQYF.

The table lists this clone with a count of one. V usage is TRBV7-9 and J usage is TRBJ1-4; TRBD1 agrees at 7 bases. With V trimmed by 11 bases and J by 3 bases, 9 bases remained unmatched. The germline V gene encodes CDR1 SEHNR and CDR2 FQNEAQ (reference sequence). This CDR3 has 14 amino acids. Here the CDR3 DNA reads TGTGCCGTAACCGGGCAGGGGGCTAATGAAAAACTGTTTTTT. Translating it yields CAVTGQGANEKLFF.

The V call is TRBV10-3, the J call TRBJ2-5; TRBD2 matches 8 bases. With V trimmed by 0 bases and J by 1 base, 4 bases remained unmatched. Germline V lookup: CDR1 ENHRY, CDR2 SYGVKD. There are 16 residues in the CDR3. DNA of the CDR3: TGTGCCATCAGTGAGTCGCAGCGGGGGACCCAAGAGACCCAGTACTTC. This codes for CAISESQRGTQETQYF.